Listed below are T cell receptor beta chains from one sample, sequenced in a study of blood T cells in healthy people across ages. Via MiXCR, TCRdb re-called the 5' RACE reads, giving one row per CDR3 protein. The table records about 2 million distinct CDR3 sequences, 49% of them present only once. The sample consisted of blood. The receptors shown here come from a woman between 35 and 50 years old in good health. Each CDR3 is given with its conserved first and last residue. Each record gives: clone size, V gene, CDR3 protein. Expanded clones get a size class; other rows say once, few or many, or leave the size out.

size: few; V: TRBV12-3/TRBV12-4; CDR3: CASSFMGQGFEQYF
size: .; V: TRBV7-9; CDR3: CASSQGTGSLQEQYF
size: few; V: TRBV4-2; CDR3: CASKSTQDSQETQYF
size: .; V: TRBV27; CDR3: CASSLKNRGQFPGELFF
size: once; V: TRBV27; CDR3: CASTNPPGRNGYTF
size: .; V: TRBV27; CDR3: CASSQVGQASSIYGYTF
size: once; V: TRBV29-1; CDR3: CSAEEGTGPEKLFF
size: once; V: TRBV3-1; CDR3: CASSPGYSRLRSQETQYF
size: .; V: TRBV7-6; CDR3: CASSSMPGLAIDTQYF
size: .; V: TRBV29-1; CDR3: CSVERDTWGKNIQYF
size: few; V: TRBV20-1; CDR3: CSARDPRSTDTQYF